The rows below give T cell receptor beta chains drawn from one sample of a study of OX40 agonist ivuxolimab in advanced cancers. Libraries were prepared by immunoSEQ multiplex PCR; TCRdb keeps only in-frame clonotypes and omits some of them. Here the sample spans 75,000 to 95,000 clones, 89% being singletons. Sequencing was performed on CD4+ or CD8+ T cells sorted from blood, taken in a trial of the OX40 agonist ivuxolimab. The receptors here all came from an adult with an advanced solid tumor such as melanoma, head and neck, liver or kidney cancer. Each CDR3 is given with its conserved first and last residue. D genes are given only for firm matches. Clone sizes are given selectively: once, few, many, or a class where the clone is expanded.

clone_size: -
j_call: TRBJ2-3
v_call: TRBV9
d_call: -
cdr3_aa: CASSVDRNTQYF
cdr3_nt: TGTGCCAGCAGCGTAGACAGGAATACGCAGTATTTT

clone_size: -
j_call: TRBJ2-3
v_call: TRBV4-2
d_call: TRBD2
cdr3_aa: CASSPRGGSYTDTQYF
cdr3_nt: TGTGCCAGCAGCCCTCGGGGCGGGAGTTATACAGATACGCAGTATTTT

clone_size: once
j_call: TRBJ2-3
v_call: TRBV10-1
d_call: -
cdr3_aa: CASSRVQGSTDTQYF
cdr3_nt: TGCGCCAGCAGTCGTGTCCAGGGTAGCACAGATACGCAGTATTTT

clone_size: -
j_call: TRBJ2-3
v_call: TRBV5-1
d_call: -
cdr3_aa: CASMESGTDTQYF
cdr3_nt: TGCGCCAGCATGGAGTCTGGAACAGATACGCAGTATTTT

clone_size: once
j_call: TRBJ1-5
v_call: TRBV19
d_call: -
cdr3_aa: CASTPRPGSPYSNQPQHF
cdr3_nt: TGTGCCAGTACCCCCCGGCCCGGGAGCCCCTATAGCAATCAGCCCCAGCATTTT

clone_size: -
j_call: TRBJ1-2
v_call: TRBV20-1
d_call: -
cdr3_aa: CSSRIAGYTF
cdr3_nt: TGCAGTTCAAGGATTGCCGGGTACACCTTC

clone_size: -
j_call: TRBJ2-5
v_call: TRBV10-1
d_call: -
cdr3_aa: CASRGEPEGTQYF
cdr3_nt: TGCGCCAGCAGGGGGGAGCCGGAGGGGACCCAGTACTTC

clone_size: -
j_call: TRBJ2-5
v_call: TRBV19
d_call: -
cdr3_aa: CASSYEGETQYF
cdr3_nt: TGTGCCAGTAGCTATGAAGGGGAGACCCAGTACTTC

clone_size: -
j_call: TRBJ2-5
v_call: TRBV28
d_call: -
cdr3_aa: CASSLGLSETQYF
cdr3_nt: TGTGCCAGCAGTTTGGGGCTTTCCGAGACCCAGTACTTC

clone_size: -
j_call: TRBJ2-5
v_call: TRBV10-2
d_call: TRBD2
cdr3_aa: CASGGLAGVETQYF
cdr3_nt: TGCGCCAGCGGGGGATTAGCGGGGGTGGAGACCCAGTACTTC

clone_size: -
j_call: TRBJ1-5
v_call: TRBV6-6
d_call: -
cdr3_aa: CASSYRRTNQPQHF
cdr3_nt: TGTGCCAGCAGTTACCGGCGAACTAATCAGCCCCAGCATTTT

clone_size: -
j_call: TRBJ2-3
v_call: TRBV7-2
d_call: -
cdr3_aa: CASSLTVASTDTQYF
cdr3_nt: TGTGCCAGCAGCCTGACAGTGGCTAGCACAGATACGCAGTATTTT

clone_size: once
j_call: TRBJ2-7
v_call: TRBV6-6
d_call: -
cdr3_aa: CASSYGAAYEQYF
cdr3_nt: TGTGCCAGCAGTTATGGGGCAGCCTACGAGCAGTACTTC

clone_size: -
j_call: TRBJ1-1
v_call: TRBV11-3
d_call: -
cdr3_aa: CASSLEVGTEAFF
cdr3_nt: TGTGCCAGCAGCTTAGAAGTCGGCACTGAAGCTTTCTTT

clone_size: -
j_call: TRBJ2-1
v_call: TRBV11-2
d_call: -
cdr3_aa: CASSLAGGEQFF
cdr3_nt: TGTGCCAGCAGCTTAGCAGGAGGTGAGCAGTTCTTC

clone_size: -
j_call: TRBJ2-1
v_call: TRBV5-1
d_call: -
cdr3_aa: CASSLPGSWPEQFF
cdr3_nt: TGCGCCAGCAGCTTGCCTGGGAGTTGGCCTGAGCAGTTCTTC

clone_size: -
j_call: TRBJ1-1
v_call: TRBV4-1
d_call: TRBD1
cdr3_aa: CASSPGQVEGEAFF
cdr3_nt: TGCGCCAGCAGCCCGGGACAGGTTGAAGGTGAAGCTTTCTTT

clone_size: -
j_call: TRBJ2-2
v_call: TRBV27
d_call: -
cdr3_aa: CASSPGPSNTGELFF
cdr3_nt: TGTGCCAGCAGTCCAGGCCCTTCGAACACCGGGGAGCTGTTTTTT

clone_size: -
j_call: TRBJ2-3
v_call: TRBV2
d_call: -
cdr3_aa: CASRGQQTDTQYF
cdr3_nt: TGTGCCAGCAGAGGACAGCAAACAGATACGCAGTATTTT

clone_size: few
j_call: TRBJ1-4
v_call: TRBV10-3
d_call: -
cdr3_aa: CAISAQPTNEKLFF
cdr3_nt: TGTGCCATCAGTGCGCAGCCTACTAATGAAAAACTGTTTTTT

clone_size: -
j_call: TRBJ1-6
v_call: TRBV5-1
d_call: -
cdr3_aa: CASSFEGNSPLHF
cdr3_nt: TGCGCCAGCAGCTTTGAGGGTAATTCACCCCTCCACTTT

clone_size: -
j_call: TRBJ2-7
v_call: TRBV6-1
d_call: -
cdr3_aa: CATSRRGTSSYEQYF
cdr3_nt: TGTGCCACGTCGAGAAGAGGCACGAGCTCCTACGAGCAGTACTTC

clone_size: -
j_call: TRBJ2-5
v_call: TRBV7-9
d_call: -
cdr3_aa: CASSFKDTETQYF
cdr3_nt: TGTGCCAGCAGCTTTAAGGACACGGAGACCCAGTACTTC

clone_size: -
j_call: TRBJ1-5
v_call: TRBV5-1
d_call: -
cdr3_aa: CASSLGPAPEGPQHF
cdr3_nt: TGCGCCAGCAGCTTGGGTCCCGCCCCAGAGGGACCCCAGCATTTT

clone_size: few
j_call: TRBJ1-5
v_call: TRBV2
d_call: -
cdr3_aa: CASSDGVGPQHF
cdr3_nt: TGTGCCAGCAGTGACGGGGTTGGGCCCCAGCATTTT

clone_size: -
j_call: TRBJ2-3
v_call: TRBV19
d_call: -
cdr3_aa: CASSDTGRLTDTQYF
cdr3_nt: TGTGCCAGTAGCGATACCGGGCGCCTCACAGATACGCAGTATTTT

clone_size: -
j_call: TRBJ1-2
v_call: TRBV7-6
d_call: -
cdr3_aa: CASSLEHTGLAYGYTF
cdr3_nt: TGTGCCAGCAGCTTAGAACATACAGGGTTGGCCTATGGCTACACCTTC

clone_size: -
j_call: TRBJ1-2
v_call: TRBV28
d_call: -
cdr3_aa: CASIPPGEWGYGYTF
cdr3_nt: TGTGCCAGCATCCCACCTGGGGAGTGGGGCTATGGCTACACCTTC

clone_size: once
j_call: TRBJ1-4
v_call: TRBV4-2
d_call: -
cdr3_aa: CASSQGTLLEEKLFF
cdr3_nt: TGTGCCAGCAGCCAAGGTACTCTTTTGGAGGAAAAACTGTTTTTT

clone_size: -
j_call: TRBJ2-1
v_call: TRBV18
d_call: -
cdr3_aa: CASSPTTRYNEQFF
cdr3_nt: TGTGCCAGCTCGCCCACGACAAGGTACAATGAGCAGTTCTTC

clone_size: -
j_call: TRBJ2-7
v_call: TRBV2
d_call: -
cdr3_aa: CASSLQPGYYEQYF
cdr3_nt: TGTGCCAGCAGTCTCCAGCCAGGATACTACGAGCAGTACTTC

clone_size: -
j_call: TRBJ2-7
v_call: TRBV2
d_call: -
cdr3_aa: CASSDETGSTYEQYF
cdr3_nt: TGTGCCAGCAGTGATGAGACAGGTTCAACCTACGAGCAGTACTTC

clone_size: -
j_call: TRBJ1-1
v_call: TRBV2
d_call: -
cdr3_aa: CASSGRRVSNTEAFF
cdr3_nt: TGTGCCAGCAGCGGGAGAAGGGTATCAAACACTGAAGCTTTCTTT

clone_size: -
j_call: TRBJ1-2
v_call: TRBV28
d_call: TRBD1
cdr3_aa: CASSVGTGYYGYTF
cdr3_nt: TGTGCCAGCAGCGTAGGGACAGGGTATTATGGCTACACCTTC

clone_size: -
j_call: TRBJ1-5
v_call: TRBV6-5
d_call: -
cdr3_aa: CASSYSEGTNQPQHF
cdr3_nt: TGTGCCAGCAGTTACTCGGAAGGGACGAATCAGCCCCAGCATTTT

clone_size: -
j_call: TRBJ2-7
v_call: TRBV18
d_call: -
cdr3_aa: CASSPDRTGYEQYF
cdr3_nt: TGTGCCAGCTCACCAGACAGGACGGGGTACGAGCAGTACTTC

clone_size: -
j_call: TRBJ2-6
v_call: TRBV7-8
d_call: TRBD1
cdr3_aa: CASRMTGGRSGANVLTF
cdr3_nt: TGTGCCAGCAGGATGACAGGGGGGAGGTCTGGGGCCAACGTCCTGACTTTC

clone_size: once
j_call: TRBJ1-5
v_call: TRBV19
d_call: TRBD1
cdr3_aa: CASSLTGGEGQPQHF
cdr3_nt: TGTGCCAGTAGCCTAACAGGGGGCGAAGGTCAGCCCCAGCATTTT

clone_size: once
j_call: TRBJ2-2
v_call: TRBV7-2
d_call: -
cdr3_aa: CASRVGTVNTGELFF
cdr3_nt: TGTGCCAGCAGAGTCGGGACGGTGAACACCGGGGAGCTGTTTTTT

clone_size: few
j_call: TRBJ1-1
v_call: TRBV4-1
d_call: TRBD1
cdr3_aa: CASSQGDRILNTEAFF
cdr3_nt: TGCGCCAGCAGCCAAGGGGACAGAATATTGAACACTGAAGCTTTCTTT

clone_size: -
j_call: TRBJ2-7
v_call: TRBV16
d_call: -
cdr3_aa: CASSLNYYEQYF
cdr3_nt: TGTGCCAGCAGCCTGAACTACTACGAGCAGTACTTC

clone_size: -
j_call: TRBJ1-1
v_call: TRBV19
d_call: TRBD1
cdr3_aa: CASSIGQFGQGMRNTEAFF
cdr3_nt: TGTGCCAGTAGTATAGGGCAATTTGGACAGGGTATGCGGAACACTGAAGCTTTCTTT

clone_size: -
j_call: TRBJ1-2
v_call: TRBV11-2
d_call: -
cdr3_aa: CASSSRGYGYTF
cdr3_nt: TGTGCCAGCAGCTCGCGGGGGTATGGCTACACCTTC

clone_size: -
j_call: TRBJ1-1
v_call: TRBV6-1
d_call: -
cdr3_aa: CASSGEGGTEAFF
cdr3_nt: TGTGCCAGCAGTGGCGAAGGGGGCACTGAAGCTTTCTTT

clone_size: -
j_call: TRBJ2-3
v_call: TRBV28
d_call: -
cdr3_aa: CASSFTDTQYF
cdr3_nt: TGTGCCAGCAGTTTCACAGATACGCAGTATTTT

clone_size: few
j_call: TRBJ2-3
v_call: TRBV7-8
d_call: TRBD1
cdr3_aa: CASRRDRGASTDTQYF
cdr3_nt: TGTGCCAGCAGACGGGACAGGGGGGCTAGCACAGATACGCAGTATTTT